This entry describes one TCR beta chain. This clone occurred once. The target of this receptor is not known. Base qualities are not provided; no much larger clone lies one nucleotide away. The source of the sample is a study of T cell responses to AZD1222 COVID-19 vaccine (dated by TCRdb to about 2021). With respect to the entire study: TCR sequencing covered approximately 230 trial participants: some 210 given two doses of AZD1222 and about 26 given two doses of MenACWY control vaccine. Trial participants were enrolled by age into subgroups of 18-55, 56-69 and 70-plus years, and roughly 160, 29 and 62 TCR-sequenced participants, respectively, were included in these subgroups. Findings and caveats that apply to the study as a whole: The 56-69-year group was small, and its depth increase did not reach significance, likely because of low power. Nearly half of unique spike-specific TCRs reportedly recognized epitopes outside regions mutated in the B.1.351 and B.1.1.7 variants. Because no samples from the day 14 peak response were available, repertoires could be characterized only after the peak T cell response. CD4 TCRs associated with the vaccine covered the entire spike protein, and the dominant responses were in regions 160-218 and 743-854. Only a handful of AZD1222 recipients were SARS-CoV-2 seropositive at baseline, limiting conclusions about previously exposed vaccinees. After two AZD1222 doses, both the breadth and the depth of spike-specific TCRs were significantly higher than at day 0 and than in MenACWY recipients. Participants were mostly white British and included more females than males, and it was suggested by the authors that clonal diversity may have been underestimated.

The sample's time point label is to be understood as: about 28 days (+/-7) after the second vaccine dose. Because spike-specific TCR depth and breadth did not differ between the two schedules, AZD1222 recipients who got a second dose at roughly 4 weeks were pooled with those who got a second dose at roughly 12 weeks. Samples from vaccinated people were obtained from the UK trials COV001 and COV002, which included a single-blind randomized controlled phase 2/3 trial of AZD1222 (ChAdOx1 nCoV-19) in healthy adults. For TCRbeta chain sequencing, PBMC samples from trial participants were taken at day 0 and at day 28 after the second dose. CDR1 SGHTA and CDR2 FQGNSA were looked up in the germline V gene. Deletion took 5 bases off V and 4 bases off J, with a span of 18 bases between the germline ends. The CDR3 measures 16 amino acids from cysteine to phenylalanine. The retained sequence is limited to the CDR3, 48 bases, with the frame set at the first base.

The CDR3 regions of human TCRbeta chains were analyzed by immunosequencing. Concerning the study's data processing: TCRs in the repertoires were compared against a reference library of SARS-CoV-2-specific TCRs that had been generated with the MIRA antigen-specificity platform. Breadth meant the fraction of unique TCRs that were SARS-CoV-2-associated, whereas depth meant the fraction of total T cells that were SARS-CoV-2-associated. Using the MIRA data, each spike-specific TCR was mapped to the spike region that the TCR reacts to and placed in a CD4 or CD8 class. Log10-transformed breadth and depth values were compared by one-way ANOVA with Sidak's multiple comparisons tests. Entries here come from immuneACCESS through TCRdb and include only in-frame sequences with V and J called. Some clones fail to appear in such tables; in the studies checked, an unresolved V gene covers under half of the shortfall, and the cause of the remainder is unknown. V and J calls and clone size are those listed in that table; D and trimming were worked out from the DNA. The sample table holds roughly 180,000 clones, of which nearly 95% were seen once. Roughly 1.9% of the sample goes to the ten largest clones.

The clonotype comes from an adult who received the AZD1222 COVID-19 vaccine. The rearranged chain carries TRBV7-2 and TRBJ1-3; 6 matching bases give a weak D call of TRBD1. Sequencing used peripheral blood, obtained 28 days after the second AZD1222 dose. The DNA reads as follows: TGTGCCAGCAGCCCGGGACACGGATTCTACGGAAACACCATATATTTT. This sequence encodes CASSPGHGFYGNTIYF.